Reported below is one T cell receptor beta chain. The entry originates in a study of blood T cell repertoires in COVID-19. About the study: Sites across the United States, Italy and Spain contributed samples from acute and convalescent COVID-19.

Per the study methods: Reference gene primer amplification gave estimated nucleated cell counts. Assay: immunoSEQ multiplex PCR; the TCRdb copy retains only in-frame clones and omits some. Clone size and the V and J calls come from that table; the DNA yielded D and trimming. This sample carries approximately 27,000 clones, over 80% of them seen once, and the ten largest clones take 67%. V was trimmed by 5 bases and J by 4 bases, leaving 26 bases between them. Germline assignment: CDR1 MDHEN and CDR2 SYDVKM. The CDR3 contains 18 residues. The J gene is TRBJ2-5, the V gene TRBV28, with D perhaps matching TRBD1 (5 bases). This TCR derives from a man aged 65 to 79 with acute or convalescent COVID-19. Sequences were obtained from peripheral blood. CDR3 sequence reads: CASSPLPPGLGVGETQYF. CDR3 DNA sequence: TGTGCCAGCAGTCCCCTCCCCCCAGGGCTAGGGGTGGGAGAGACCCAGTACTTC.